Below, 5 T cell receptor beta chains from the same sample are listed, as sequenced in a study of blood T cell repertoires in COVID-19. Sequenced by immunoSEQ multiplex PCR; TCRdb stores in-frame clones only, minus some. The sample consists of roughly 59,000 clones, about three quarters of them appearing once. Source material: peripheral blood. These receptors were taken from a man at least 80 years old with acute or convalescent COVID-19.

The rearrangement uses TRBV19 and TRBJ1-2, with D perhaps matching TRBD1 (5 bases). CDR3 length equals 16 residues. CDR1 and CDR2 (germline): LNHDA, SQIVND (reference sequence). V was trimmed by 5 bases and J by 0 bases, leaving 16 bases between them. CDR3 loop: CASSPFETVANYGYTF. The CDR3 DNA follows: TGTGCCAGTAGTCCCTTTGAGACAGTAGCTAACTATGGCTACACCTTC. The full variable domain, completed using reference TRBV19 and TRBJ1-2, is DGGITQSPKYLFRKEGQNVTLSCEQNLNHDAMYWYRQDPGQGLRLIYYSQIVNDFQKGDIAEGYSVSREKKESFPLTVTSAQKNPTAFYLCASSPFETVANYGYTFGSGTRLTVV.

The chain links TRBV7-2 to TRBJ1-1; 8 bases align to TRBD1. The trim removed 4 bases at V and 4 bases at J, leaving 5 bases unmatched. The germline CDR1 and CDR2 sequences are SGHTA and FQGNSA. The CDR3 covers 14 residues. In DNA, the CDR3 is TGTGCCAGCAGCTCACAGGGGGAGGGCACTGAAGCTTTCTTT. Translation: CASSSQGEGTEAFF.

In its sample, this clone was seen once. The V gene is TRBV3-1 (or the pseudogene TRBV3-2), the J gene TRBJ2-1; D is uncertain. Germline V lookup: CDR1 LGHDT, CDR2 YNNKEL (reference sequence). This CDR3 contains 13 residues. Trimming removed 6 bases at V and 6 bases at J, with 12 bases between. The CDR3 is CASSYSRLNEQFF. The CDR3 DNA reads TGTGCCAGCAGTTACTCTCGCCTCAATGAGCAGTTCTTC.

The chain joins TRBV10-3 to TRBJ2-3; no firm D call. The V gene's germline CDR1 is ENHRY and CDR2 SYGVKD. Trimming shortened V by 0 bases and J by 6 bases, and 4 bases separated the two germline ends. The CDR3 extends over 12 amino acids. The CDR3 DNA sequence: TGTGCCATCAGTGAGTCGGCTGATACGCAGTATTTT. Protein sequence: CAISESADTQYF.

The rearrangement joins TRBV7-3 to TRBJ2-6; D is unclear. V was trimmed by 3 bases and J by 2 bases, leaving 2 bases between them. From germline, CDR1 is SGHTA and CDR2 FQGTGA. The length of the CDR3 is 13 residues. CDR3 in amino acids: CASSFAGANVLTF. CDR3 DNA sequence: TGTGCCAGCAGCTTCGCTGGGGCCAACGTCCTGACTTTC.